The TCR beta chain described here comes from a study of T-cell memory formation after mild COVID-19. Turning to the study itself: TCR clusters were mostly donor specific. Study-wide findings and caveats: Mainly CM and EM harbored the contracting CD4+ clones; mainly EMRA harbored the CD8+ ones. Several responding clones turned up in pre-infection memory, indicating that cross-reactive memory may have taken part.

The CDR3 contains 15 residues. V was clipped by 0 bases and J by 4 bases, with 13 bases between them. The germline V gene has CDR1 SEHNR and CDR2 FQNEAQ (reference sequence). Concerning this clonotype: The antigen remains unidentified.

Barcoded TCR alpha and TCR beta cDNA libraries with UMIs came from 5'RACE using constant-segment primers. TCRdb passed the 5' RACE reads through MiXCR, listing each CDR3 protein once. The sample yields 300,000 or so distinct CDR3 sequences, about 15% seen once. The clonotype was recovered from a man younger than 35 who had mild COVID-19 (a few samples of this study predate the infection). Cell type and time point are not known. The chain carries TRBV7-9 and TRBJ2-7; D uncertain. The specimen was PBMCs or a T cell subset sorted from them (not recorded which). The CDR3 here is CASSLAASSRYEQYF. The CDR3 region has the DNA TGTGCCAGCAGCTTAGCGGCTAGTTCTCGATACGAGCAGTACTTC.